This TCR beta chain stems from a study of blood T cell repertoires in COVID-19. At the level of the study: COVID-19 samples, acute and convalescent, were from the United States, Italy and Spain. From T cells, B-cell-depleted T cells, or PBMCs came the material, which was cDNA or gDNA.

The CDR3 spans 15 residues. CDR1 and CDR2 (germline): SEHNR, FQNEAQ (reference sequence). V was shortened by 5 bases and J by 7 bases, with 17 bases between the two germline ends. Study processing details: Estimates of nucleated cell counts were drawn from the amplification of reference gene primers. TCRdb's copy holds only in-frame clones and misses some; the assay was immunoSEQ multiplex PCR. V and J calls plus clone size are reproduced from that table; the DNA served to infer D and trimming. The sample consists of 220,000 or so clones, 80% to 85% of them appearing once. The source material was peripheral blood. The receptor was isolated from a woman at least 80 years old with COVID-19, enrolled during active disease. The rearrangement joins TRBV7-9 to TRBJ1-4; a weak D match, TRBD1 (5 bases). The CDR3 DNA reads as TGTGCCAGCAGCGCTACAGGAGGGTTGTCTGAAAAACTGTTTTTT. Amino acid sequence: CASSATGGLSEKLFF.